A single sample is the source of the 19 T cell receptor beta chains below, sequenced in a study of T cell changes during pregnancy in multiple sclerosis. Only in-frame clones appear in the TCRdb table, and some are missing; sequencing was by immunoSEQ multiplex PCR. The table shows 73,000 or so clones, with 75% to 90% occurring only once. The input for sequencing was peripheral blood, taken after pregnancy. These receptors were collected from a female donor in good health, enrolled as a control in a pregnancy study.

This clone was seen a single time. V is TRBV9 and J is TRBJ1-2, with TRBD1 matching 7 bases. This CDR3 comprises 12 residues. Trimming cost V 3 bases and J 7 bases; bases outside gene matches: 3. Germline V gene sequence: CDR1 SGDLS, CDR2 YYNGEE. DNA of the CDR3: TGTGCCAGCAGCGCCCAGGGGGGTGGCTACACCTTC. Translated, it gives CASSAQGGGYTF.

V is TRBV11-3 and J is TRBJ1-2; D might be TRBD1 (6 bases). Trimming cost V 5 bases and J 2 bases, with 9 bases left between them. This CDR3 is 13 amino acids long. CDR1 SGHNT and CDR2 YENEEA come from the germline V gene. CDR3 nucleotides: TGTGCCAGCAGCCCCGGACAGAACTATGGCTACACCTTC. Residues: CASSPGQNYGYTF.

This clone was observed a few times. The chain recombines TRBV9 with TRBJ1-1; D possibly corresponds to TRBD1 (6 bases). CDR1 and CDR2 from the germline V gene are SGDLS and YYNGEE. V was pared by 2 bases and J by 4 bases, with 9 bases between. The CDR3 totals 13 residues. CDR3 in DNA: TGTGCCAGCAGCGTTCAGGGGTCCACTGAAGCTTTCTTT. It codes for CASSVQGSTEAFF.

The chain couples TRBV6-1 to TRBJ1-1, with a possible D match to TRBD1 (5 bases). CDR3 size: 12 residues. V dropped 7 bases and J dropped 1 base, with 7 bases sitting between them. Germline V gene data show CDR1 as MNHNS and CDR2 as SASEGT. In DNA form, the CDR3 reads TGTGCCAGCAATCAGGGGAACACTGAAGCTTTCTTT. Translated: CASNQGNTEAFF.

The genes are TRBV6-1 and TRBJ1-2, with 8 nucleotides matching TRBD1. This CDR3 contains 17 residues. V dropped 5 bases and J dropped 2; count of bases not matched to a gene: 13. CDR1 MNHNS and CDR2 SASEGT come from the germline V gene. The DNA of the CDR3 is TGTGCCAGCAGTCAAGGGACAGGTGTGGGTTACAACTATGGCTACACCTTC. Translating gives CASSQGTGVGYNYGYTF.

The V call is TRBV19, the J call TRBJ1-5; TRBD1 might be the D (5 bases). The CDR3 has 15 amino acids. V lost 7 bases, J lost 10 bases, and 23 bases lay in between. The germline V gene has CDR1 LNHDA and CDR2 SQIVND (reference sequence). The CDR3 sequence: CASTPPGLPPNPQHF. For the CDR3, the DNA is TGTGCCAGTACCCCACCAGGGCTCCCCCCCAACCCCCAGCATTTT.

The sample holds one count of this clone. The chain has TRBV7-2 and TRBJ2-3, with 9 bases identical to TRBD2. The CDR3 contains 15 residues. V lost 6 bases to trimming and J lost 5 bases; unmatched junction nucleotides: 9. CDR1 is SGHTA and CDR2 is FQGNSA in the germline V gene. The DNA for the CDR3 is TGTGCCAGCAGTTTTAGCGGGGGAGGTCGAGATACGCAGTATTTT. Translation gives CASSFSGGGRDTQYF.

The CDR3 is CASSWGDRDTEAFF. For the CDR3, the DNA is TGTGCCAGCAGCTGGGGGGACAGGGATACTGAAGCTTTCTTT. The chain has TRBV5-8 and TRBJ1-1; TRBD1 agrees at 9 bases. V trimming: 3 bases; J trimming: 5 bases; junction bases outside the gene matches: 5. The CDR3 length is 14 residues. Germline-derived CDR1 and CDR2 are SGHTS and YDEGEE.

This clone was counted between two and nine times. V usage is TRBV29-1 and J usage is TRBJ1-2, with 8 bases aligning to TRBD1. The ends lost 3 bases at V and 0 bases at J; junction bases unmatched: 0. The germline V gene encodes CDR1 SQVTM and CDR2 ANQGSEA. The CDR3 covers 13 residues. The CDR3 coding sequence is TGCAGCGTTGAGGGACAGGCTAACTATGGCTACACCTTC. It is translated as CSVEGQANYGYTF.

This chain links TRBV6-5 with TRBJ1-2; 7 positions match TRBD1. There are 14 residues in the CDR3. The J segment lost 4 bases and the V segment lost 6 bases, leaving 8 bases of the junction unmatched. Germline loops: CDR1 MNHEY, CDR2 SVGAGI. CDR3 coding DNA: TGTGCCAGCAGAACAGGGGCGCTACCCTATGGCTACACCTTC. Amino acid sequence: CASRTGALPYGYTF.

V is TRBV28 and J is TRBJ1-4, with D possibly TRBD1 on 5 matching bases. This CDR3 region has 14 residues. Trimming left V 5 bases short and J 2 bases short, with 9 bases between. Germline values: CDR1 MDHEN, CDR2 SYDVKM. This chain's CDR3 is CASSPPGTNEKLFF. The DNA for the CDR3 is TGTGCCAGCAGTCCACCAGGGACTAATGAAAAACTGTTTTTT. The full variable domain, completed using reference TRBV28 and TRBJ1-4, is DVKVTQSSRYLVKRTGEKVFLECVQDMDHENMFWYRQDPGLGLRLIYFSYDVKMKEKGDIPEGYSVSREKKERFSLILESASTNQTSMYLCASSPPGTNEKLFFGSGTQLSVL.

The chain's CDR3 is CASSKGTGAPINEQYF. The CDR3 nucleotides read TGTGCCAGCAGCAAAGGGACAGGGGCCCCTATCAACGAGCAGTACTTC. This sequence joins TRBV21-1 and TRBJ2-7; the table's D call of TRBD1 was not tested on the DNA. TRBV21-1 is a pseudogene locus. The CDR3 covers 16 residues.

The gene calls are TRBV6-6 and TRBJ1-4, with 9 bases fitting TRBD1. Germline CDR1 MNHNY, CDR2 SVGAGI (reference sequence). J lost 8 bases, V lost 8 bases, and 9 bases had no gene match. The CDR3 runs 14 residues. CDR3 region: CASSAGTGMEKLFF. CDR3 coding DNA: TGTGCCAGCTCGGCCGGGACAGGGATGGAAAAACTGTTTTTT.

This clone turned up a few times. V gene TRBV30 combines with J gene TRBJ1-1; the D is unclear. The V end lost 0 bases, the J end lost 5 bases, and 10 bases lay between the germline ends. CDR1 is GTSNPN, CDR2 SVGIG, per germline (reference sequence). There are 13 residues in the CDR3. The DNA for the CDR3 is TGTGCCTGGAGTGTAATTCCGGGAACTGAAGCTTTCTTT. It is translated as CAWSVIPGTEAFF.

This chain connects TRBV7-2 to TRBJ2-1, with 7 bases lining up with TRBD2. Germline V gene data show CDR1 as SGHTA and CDR2 as FQGNSA. The CDR3 consists of 16 residues. V was pared by 2 bases and J by 3 bases, with 7 bases of the junction left unmatched. DNA for the CDR3: TGTGCCAGCAGCTTAAGTGCCGGGGGGAGCTACAATGAGCAGTTCTTC. Encoded protein: CASSLSAGGSYNEQFF. The full variable domain, rest sourced from reference TRBV7-2 and TRBJ2-1, is GAGVSQSPSNKVTEKGKDVELRCDPISGHTALYWYRQSLGQGLEFLIYFQGNSAPDKSGLPSDRFSAERTGGSVSTLTIQRTQQEDSAVYLCASSLSAGGSYNEQFFGPGTRLTVL.

The genes are TRBV19 and TRBJ2-2; 9 nucleotides match TRBD2. From germline, CDR1 is LNHDA and CDR2 SQIVND (reference sequence). Trimming removed 3 bases from V and 5 bases from J; junction bases left unmatched: 4. This CDR3 has 15 residues. Here the CDR3 DNA reads TGTGCCAGTAGTATCCTAGCGGGAAGGACCGGGGAGCTGTTTTTT. Amino acids: CASSILAGRTGELFF. The entire variable domain, with the rest obtained from reference TRBV19 and TRBJ2-2, is as follows: DGGITQSPKYLFRKEGQNVTLSCEQNLNHDAMYWYRQDPGQGLRLIYYSQIVNDFQKGDIAEGYSVSREKKESFPLTVTSAQKNPTAFYLCASSILAGRTGELFFGEGSRLTVL.

The chain couples TRBV14 to TRBJ1-2; D is ambiguous. The CDR3 consists of 12 residues. Per the germline V gene, CDR1 is SGHDN and CDR2 is FVKESK. V lost 1 base and J 6 bases, leaving 6 bases between the germline ends. The CDR3 is CASSQVPNGYTF. The CDR3 DNA reads TGTGCCAGCAGCCAAGTCCCCAATGGCTACACCTTC.

A few counts support this clone. The chain employs TRBV19 and TRBJ1-4; the D is unclear. V was shortened by 4 bases and J by 7 bases, with 10 bases between the two germline ends. The CDR3 extends over 13 amino acids. Per the germline V gene, CDR1 is LNHDA and CDR2 is SQIVND (reference sequence). The CDR3 sequence is CASSRLAAEKLFF. In nucleotides, the CDR3 is TGTGCCAGTAGTAGGCTGGCCGCTGAAAAACTGTTTTTT.

This sequence joins TRBV28 and TRBJ2-7, with 8 bases aligning to TRBD1. CDR1 is MDHEN, CDR2 SYDVKM, per germline. The trim removed 6 bases at V and 4 bases at J, leaving 11 bases unmatched. The CDR3 is 15 amino acids. The CDR3 DNA reads as TGTGCCAGCAGGACAAGACGCAGGGGGCGGTACGAGCAGTACTTC. This encodes CASRTRRRGRYEQYF.